This note documents a single T cell receptor (beta chain) sequence. Participants' reported clinical history set cohort assignment. Two negative PCRs, clearance, or symptom resolution characterized the recovered Cohort 3 donors. V was pared by 5 bases and J by 4 bases, with 11 bases of the junction left unmatched. The CDR3 is 17 residues long. In germline, CDR1 is SGHTA, CDR2 FQGNSA. Measured with immunoSEQ multiplex PCR; TCRdb has only the in-frame clones, and not every one. Of under 150,000 clones in the sample, 65% to 90% were seen once. This sample is part of a study of blood T cell repertoires in COVID-19. Study details: The cDNA or gDNA used as material had been derived from T cells, B-cell-depleted T cells, or PBMCs.

The sequenced material came from PBMCs or T cells enriched from blood (not recorded which). This TCR derives from a woman between 45 and 65 years old who had recovered from COVID-19. J is TRBJ2-7 and V is TRBV7-2, with TRBD2 identical over 13 bases. The CDR3 sequence: CASSKLAGGSYSYEQYF. CDR3 coding DNA: TGTGCCAGCAGCAAACTAGCGGGGGGGTCCTACTCGTACGAGCAGTACTTC.